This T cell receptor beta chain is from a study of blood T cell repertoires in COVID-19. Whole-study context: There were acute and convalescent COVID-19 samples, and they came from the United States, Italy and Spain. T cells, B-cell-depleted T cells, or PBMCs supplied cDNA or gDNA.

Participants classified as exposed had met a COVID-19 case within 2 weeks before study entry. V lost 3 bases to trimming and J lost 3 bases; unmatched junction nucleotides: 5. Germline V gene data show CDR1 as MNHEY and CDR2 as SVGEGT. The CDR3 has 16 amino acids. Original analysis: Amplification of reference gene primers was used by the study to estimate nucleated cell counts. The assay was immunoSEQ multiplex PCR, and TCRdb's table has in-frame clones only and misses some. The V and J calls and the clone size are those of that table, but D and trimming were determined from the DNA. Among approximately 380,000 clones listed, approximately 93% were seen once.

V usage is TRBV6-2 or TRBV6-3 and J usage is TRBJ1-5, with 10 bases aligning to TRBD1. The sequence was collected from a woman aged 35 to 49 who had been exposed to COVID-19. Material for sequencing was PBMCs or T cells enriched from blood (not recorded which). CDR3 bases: TGTGCCAGCAGTTATATCGGACAGGGGGACAATCAGCCCCAGCATTTT. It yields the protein CASSYIGQGDNQPQHF.